These 6 T cell receptor beta chains were all obtained from the same sample, sequenced in a study of tumor-infiltrating lymphocytes in oesophageal squamous cell carcinoma. TCRdb processed the PCR reads anew with MiXCR; each CDR3 protein has one entry. The sample consists of fewer than 11,000 distinct CDR3 sequences, 58% of them appearing once. The sample consisted of esophageal tumor tissue. The origin of the receptors is a female donor with esophageal squamous cell carcinoma.

The J gene is TRBJ1-1, the V gene TRBV6-1; 7 bases line up with TRBD1. The germline V gene encodes CDR1 MNHNS and CDR2 SASEGT. V shed 2 bases, J shed 7 bases, and the junction held 4 bases outside the gene matches. The CDR3 loop spans 13 amino acids. The CDR3 bases are TGTGCCAGCAGTGAATACAGGGGAAATGAAGCTTTCTTT. It specifies CASSEYRGNEAFF.

The chain joins TRBV28 to TRBJ2-3; TRBD1 matches at 10 bases. Per the germline V gene, CDR1 is MDHEN and CDR2 is SYDVKM. CDR3 size: 15 residues. The V gene end was trimmed by 5 bases and the J gene end by 3 bases; junction bases not matched to a gene: 5. The CDR3 reads CASSRDRGWTDTQYF. CDR3 coding DNA: TGTGCCAGCAGTCGGGACAGGGGTTGGACAGATACGCAGTATTTT. Drawing the rest from reference TRBV28 and TRBJ2-3, the complete variable domain is DVKVTQSSRYLVKRTGEKVFLECVQDMDHENMFWYRQDPGLGLRLIYFSYDVKMKEKGDIPEGYSVSREKKERFSLILESASTNQTSMYLCASSRDRGWTDTQYFGPGTRLTVL.

Details on this clonotype: This may be a read error, as it is one base from a much larger clone. This chain joins TRBV5-1 and TRBJ2-5, with TRBD1 matching over 10 bases. The end of the DNA aligns better with TRBJ2-1, so the J call may be wrong. This CDR3 contains 14 residues. Germline V lookup: CDR1 SGHRS, CDR2 YFSETQ. The CDR3 region is CASTETGGNYEQFF. The CDR3 DNA follows: TGCGCCAGCACCGAGACAGGGGGCAACTACGAGCAGTTCTTC.

The chain recombines TRBV12-3 or TRBV12-4 with TRBJ1-4; 7 positions match TRBD1. After removal of 5 bases from V and 7 bases from J, the junction contained 7 bases not matched to a gene. The CDR3 has 14 residues. The CDR3 nucleotides are TGTGCCAGCAGTCTACAGGGGAGAGTTGAAAAACTGTTTTTT. Protein: CASSLQGRVEKLFF.

This clonotype was recorded at least ten times. The CDR3: CASSLKVAGGNNEQFF. The CDR3 region has the DNA TGTGCCAGCAGCTTAAAAGTGGCAGGGGGGAACAATGAGCAGTTCTTC. The rearrangement links TRBV7-3 to TRBJ2-1; a weak D match, TRBD1 (7 bases). The V and J ends lost 1 base and 5 bases respectively, with 15 bases between them. The CDR3 totals 16 residues. Germline loops: CDR1 SGHTA, CDR2 FQGTGA.

About this clonotype itself: The conserved closing phenylalanine or tryptophan is absent in this CDR3, likely reflecting a read error. V usage is TRBV12-3 or TRBV12-4 and J usage is TRBJ2-1, with no clear D. TRBJ2-5 matches the DNA end more closely, so the J call is doubtful. The CDR3 runs to 14 residues. The CDR3 protein is CASGDIRKAETQYL. The CDR3 DNA reads as TGTGCCAGCGGTGACATCCGAAAGGCAGAGACCCAGTACTTA.